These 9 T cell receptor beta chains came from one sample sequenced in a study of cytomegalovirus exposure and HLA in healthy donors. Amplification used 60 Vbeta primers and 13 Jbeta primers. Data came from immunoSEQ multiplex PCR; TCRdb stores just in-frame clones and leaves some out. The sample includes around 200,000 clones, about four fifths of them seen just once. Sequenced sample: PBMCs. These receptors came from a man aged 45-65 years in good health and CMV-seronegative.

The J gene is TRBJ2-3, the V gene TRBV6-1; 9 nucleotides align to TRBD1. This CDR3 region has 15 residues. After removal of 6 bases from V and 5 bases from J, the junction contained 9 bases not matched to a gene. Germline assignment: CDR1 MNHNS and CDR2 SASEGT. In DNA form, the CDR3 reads TGTGCCAGCAGCCAACAGGGGGCTCCTGGAGATACGCAGTATTTT. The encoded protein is CASSQQGAPGDTQYF.

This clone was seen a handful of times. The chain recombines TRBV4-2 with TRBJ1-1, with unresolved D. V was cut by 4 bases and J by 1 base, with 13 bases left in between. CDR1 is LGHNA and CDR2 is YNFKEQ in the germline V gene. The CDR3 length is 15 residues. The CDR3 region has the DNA TGTGCCAGCAGCCGCGGGGAACGGAAGAACACTGAAGCTTTCTTT. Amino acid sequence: CASSRGERKNTEAFF.

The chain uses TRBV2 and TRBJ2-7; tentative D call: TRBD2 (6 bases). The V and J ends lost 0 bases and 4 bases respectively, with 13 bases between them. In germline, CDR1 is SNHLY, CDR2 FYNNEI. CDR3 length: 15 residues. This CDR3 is CASSEAQRLDYEQYF. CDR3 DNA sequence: TGTGCCAGCAGTGAAGCGCAGAGACTAGATTACGAGCAGTACTTC.

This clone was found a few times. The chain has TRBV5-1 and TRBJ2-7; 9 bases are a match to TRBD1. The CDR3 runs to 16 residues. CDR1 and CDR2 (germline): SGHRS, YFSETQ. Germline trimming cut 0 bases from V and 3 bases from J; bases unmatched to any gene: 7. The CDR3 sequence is CASSLATGTGNYEQYF. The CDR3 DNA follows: TGCGCCAGCAGCTTGGCAACCGGGACAGGGAACTACGAGCAGTACTTC.

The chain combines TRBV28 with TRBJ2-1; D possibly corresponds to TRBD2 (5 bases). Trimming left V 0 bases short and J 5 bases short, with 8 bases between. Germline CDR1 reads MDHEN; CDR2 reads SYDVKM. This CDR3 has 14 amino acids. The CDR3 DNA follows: TGTGCCAGCAGTTTATGGGACGGGAACAATGAGCAGTTCTTC. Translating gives CASSLWDGNNEQFF.

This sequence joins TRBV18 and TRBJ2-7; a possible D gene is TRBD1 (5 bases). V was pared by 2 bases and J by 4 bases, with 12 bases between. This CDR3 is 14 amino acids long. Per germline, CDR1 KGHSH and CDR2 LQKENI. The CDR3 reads CASSPGAGIYEQYF. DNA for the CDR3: TGTGCCAGCTCACCAGGGGCAGGAATATACGAGCAGTACTTC.

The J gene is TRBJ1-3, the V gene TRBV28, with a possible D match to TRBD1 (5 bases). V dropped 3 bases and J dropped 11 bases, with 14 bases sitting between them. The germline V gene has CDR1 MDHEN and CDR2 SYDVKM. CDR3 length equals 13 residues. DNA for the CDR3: TGTGCCAGCAGTTTGAAGGTTCCGGGGGCCATATATTTT. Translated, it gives CASSLKVPGAIYF.

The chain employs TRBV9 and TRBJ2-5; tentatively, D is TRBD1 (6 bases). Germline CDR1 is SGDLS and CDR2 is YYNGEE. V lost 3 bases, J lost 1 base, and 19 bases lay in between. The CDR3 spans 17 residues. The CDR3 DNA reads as TGTGCCAGCAGCGCCCCCCTGGGGGCCGAACCCCAAGAGACCCAGTACTTC. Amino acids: CASSAPLGAEPQETQYF.

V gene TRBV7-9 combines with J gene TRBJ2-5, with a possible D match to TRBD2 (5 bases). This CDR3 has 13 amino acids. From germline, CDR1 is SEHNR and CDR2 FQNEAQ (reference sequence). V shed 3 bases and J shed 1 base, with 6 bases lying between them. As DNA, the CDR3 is TGTGCCAGCAGCTTTAGCGTCCAAGAGACCCAGTACTTC. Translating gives CASSFSVQETQYF.